This T cell receptor beta chain was found in a study of Graves' ophthalmopathy and Graves' hyperthyroidism. CDR1 is SGHVS, CDR2 FQNEAQ, per germline. The CDR3 covers 15 residues. The ends were cut back, 3 bases at V and 0 bases at J, with 9 bases in the middle. Patients were diagnosed from clinical symptoms, serum thyroxine, TRAb, thyroid ultrasound and orbital computed tomography. As the template, RNA transcripts were used to amplify TCR beta CDR3 regions. Investigators did first-round RT-PCR with HTBI primers, then second-round multiplex PCR. MiXCR, run by TCRdb on the multiplex PCR reads, gives a single entry per CDR3 protein. The table includes hundreds of thousands of distinct CDR3 sequences, about 20% detected once. This clonotype has ten or more counts.

The sequence derives from a woman under 30 with stable Graves' hyperthyroidism. Some clones in this sample may be carry-over from other donors' samples. Material for sequencing was peripheral blood. The chain employs TRBV7-8 and TRBJ1-5, with a possible D match to TRBD1 (5 bases). The CDR3 loop is CASSFLDSSNQPQHF. CDR3 bases: TGTGCCAGCAGCTTTTTAGACAGTAGCAATCAGCCCCAGCATTTT.